One sample yielded the 13 T cell receptor beta chains listed below, sequenced in a study of tumor and adjacent non-tumor tissue in lung cancer. The library came from three nested PCR rounds adapted from ARM-PCR protocols. TCRdb analysed the multiplex PCR reads with MiXCR anew, one entry per CDR3 protein. Of fewer than 80,000 distinct CDR3 sequences listed, under 70% are singletons. RNA was extracted from bulk tissue without any cell sorting. Sequenced material: lung tumor tissue. These receptors originate from a woman in her seventies with non-small cell lung cancer.

This clonotype showed up just once. This may stem from a read error, because a much larger clone lies one nucleotide away. The rearrangement uses TRBV5-1 and TRBJ2-1; TRBD1 agrees at 7 bases. The CDR3 covers 16 residues. Germline CDR1 and CDR2: SGHRS and YFSETQ. V lost 1 base and J lost 3; bases outside the gene matches: 7. The DNA for the CDR3 is TGCGCCAGCAGCTTGACCCGGGACAGCATCTACAATGAGCAGTTCTTC. Protein: CASSLTRDSIYNEQFF.

The CDR3 DNA is TGTGCCAGCAGTCTATCCATCACGACAGCCCCCAGCACAGATACGCAGTATTTT. Its translation: CASSLSITTAPSTDTQYF. The chain links TRBV28 to TRBJ2-3; D may be TRBD1 (5 bases). Germline lookup yields CDR1 MDHEN and CDR2 SYDVKM. This CDR3 contains 18 residues. The V and J ends lost 5 bases and 0 bases respectively, with 21 bases between them.

In this sample, this clonotype turned up many times. V is TRBV25-1 and J is TRBJ2-5, with D possibly being TRBD1 (5 bases). V dropped 3 bases and J dropped 7 bases, with 18 bases sitting between them. The CDR3 length is 15 residues. The germline V gene has CDR1 MGHDK and CDR2 SYGVNS. CDR3 region: CASSDQASSGRTQYF. CDR3 nucleotides: TGTGCCAGCAGTGATCAAGCGTCTTCAGGGCGGACCCAGTACTTC.

With respect to this clonotype: The germline gene is not matched at one end of the junction; a read error may be the cause. The rearrangement uses TRBV10-1 and TRBJ1-1; D is undetermined. Germline loops: CDR1 WNHNN, CDR2 SYGVQD (reference sequence). This CDR3 comprises 14 residues. The CDR3 here is CASSESCVGTETFF. Written as DNA, the CDR3 is TGCGCCAGCAGTGAGTCTTGTGTTGGCACTGAAACTTTCTTT.

The V call is TRBV6-5, the J call TRBJ2-7; D unclear. Germline assignment: CDR1 MNHEY and CDR2 SVGAGI. CDR3 length: 15 amino acids. Trimming left V 11 bases short and J 2 bases short, with 22 bases between. This CDR3 reads CAGTSLCSPAYEQYF. CDR3 sequence (DNA): TGTGCCGGCACCAGCCTATGTTCACCCGCCTACGAGCAGTACTTC.

The table lists this clonotype with many counts. The DNA for the CDR3 is TGTGCCAGCAGCTTGGTGTACAATGAGCAGTTCTTC. As protein: CASSLVYNEQFF. V gene TRBV5-5 combines with J gene TRBJ2-1, with D unresolved. Trimming shortened V by 0 bases and J by 4 bases, and 2 bases separated the two germline ends. Germline CDR1 is SGHKS and CDR2 is YYEKEE (reference sequence). The CDR3 is 12 residues long.

The chain links TRBV18 to TRBJ2-1, with 7 bases matching TRBD2. V lost 1 base and J lost 7; bases outside the gene matches: 4. Germline V CDR1 and CDR2: KGHSH, LQKENI. The CDR3 totals 14 residues. CDR3 amino acids: CASSPLAGVNEQFF. The CDR3 region has the DNA TGTGCCAGCTCACCACTTGCGGGAGTAAATGAGCAGTTCTTC.

To note about this clonotype: The conserved phenylalanine or tryptophan normally closing the CDR3 is absent here, so this likely arose from a read error. The gene calls are TRBV20-1 and TRBJ2-7; D is perhaps TRBD2 (5 bases). The V and J ends lost 2 bases and 6 bases respectively, with 14 bases between them. The CDR3 extends over 13 amino acids. Germline V gene sequence: CDR1 DFQATT, CDR2 SNEGSKA (reference sequence). The CDR3 loop reads CSARLYSEGEQYL. CDR3 DNA: TGCAGTGCTAGACTTTATAGCGAGGGCGAGCAGTACTTA.

This clonotype was recorded at least ten times. The genes are TRBV6-1 and TRBJ2-1, with 9 positions matching TRBD2. The CDR3 spans 17 residues. Germline CDR1 MNHNS, CDR2 SASEGT. After removal of 5 bases from V and 2 bases from J, the junction contained 10 bases not matched to a gene. Here the CDR3 reads CASSPSGREGPYNEQFF. The CDR3 nucleotides read TGTGCCAGCAGTCCCTCGGGGCGGGAGGGCCCCTACAATGAGCAGTTCTTC.

On this clonotype: A read error is likely, as this CDR3 ends without the conserved phenylalanine or tryptophan. The V call is TRBV6-1, the J call TRBJ2-7, with a possible D match to TRBD2 (5 bases). Trimming pared 5 bases from V and 4 bases from J, leaving 18 bases between. The germline V gene encodes CDR1 MNHNS and CDR2 SASEGT. The CDR3 consists of 15 residues. The CDR3 loop reads CASSLRGLRSYEQYL. The CDR3 coding sequence is TGTGCCAGCAGTTTAAGAGGACTTCGATCATACGAGCAGTACTTA.

Note on this clonotype: This may come from a read error, since a much larger clone is one base off. The rearrangement joins TRBV30 to TRBJ2-1; 8 bases align to TRBD2. Germline V CDR1 and CDR2: GTSNPN, SVGIG (reference sequence). This CDR3 comprises 16 residues. The J segment lost 8 bases and the V segment lost 5 bases, leaving 17 bases of the junction unmatched. CDR3 coding DNA: TGTGCCTGGGCGGGGGTAGCGGGATGGTTATTCGATGAGCAGTTCTTC. Its protein is CAWAGVAGWLFDEQFF.

This clonotype was seen just once. One end of the junction varies from germline; a read error may be responsible. The chain carries TRBV29-1 and TRBJ2-7; 12 positions match TRBD1. CDR3 length: 13 residues. Germline CDR1 and CDR2: SQVTM and ANQGSEA. Here the CDR3 DNA reads TGCGGCGTCAGGGACAGGGGGCTCGGCGCGCAGTACTTC. It yields the protein CGVRDRGLGAQYF.

This clonotype was counted many times. This chain links TRBV6-1 with TRBJ1-1; tentative D call: TRBD1 (5 bases). Trimming took 7 bases from V and 1 from J, leaving 13 bases between them. The CDR3 runs 14 residues. CDR1 is MNHNS and CDR2 is SASEGT in the germline V gene. As DNA, the CDR3 is TGTGCCAGCACCCCGACGACAGAGAACACTGAAGCTTTCTTT. Translating it yields CASTPTTENTEAFF.